One T cell receptor (beta chain) is described in this entry. The same CDR3 is also encoded by other DNA sequences in this sample. This CDR3 region has 12 residues. V was pared by 9 bases and J by 2 bases, with 10 bases between. CDR1 is ENHRY and CDR2 is SYGVKD in the germline V gene. Participant age was about 18 to 89 years, and participants resided in fewer than 30 US areas. A COVID-19 case had been met by exposed participants during the 2 weeks before study entry. Source study methods: Reference gene primer amplification gave nucleated cell count estimates. Profiled with immunoSEQ multiplex PCR; TCRdb holds only in-frame clones, not every one. V and J calls and clone size follow that table, whereas D and trimming were derived from the DNA. The table lists 350,000 to 450,000 clones, about 89% of them singletons. This sample was taken from a study of blood T cell repertoires in COVID-19.

This chain uses TRBV10-3 with TRBJ2-5, with a possible D match to TRBD1 (6 bases). Input material: PBMCs or T cells enriched from blood (not recorded which). This TCR derives from a woman aged 40 to 49 who had been exposed to COVID-19. The CDR3 region is CAISDRQETQYF. In DNA, the CDR3 is TGTGCCATATCCGACAGGCAAGAGACCCAGTACTTC.